The rows below give T cell receptor beta chains drawn from one sample of a study of preoperative IRX-2 immunotherapy in early breast cancer. Some clones are missing from TCRdb's copy, which holds only in-frame ones; the method was immunoSEQ multiplex PCR. The sample holds approximately 34,000 clones; 90% to 95% are singletons and the top ten take under 8%. Sampling was performed from a patient treated with IRX-2 immunotherapy. These receptor sequences come from a human donor with breast cancer. Both conserved end residues are part of each CDR3.

j_call v_call cdr3_aa
TRBJ2-3 TRBV9 CASSVADTQYF
TRBJ2-3 TRBV5-1 CASSLETDTQYF
TRBJ2-7 TRBV7-9 CASSYGGGSYEQYF
TRBJ2-5 TRBV5-4 CASSGNSQETQYF
TRBJ2-7 TRBV6-6 CASSYRGGYEQYF
TRBJ2-3 TRBV5-5 CASSSLGGAGGITDTQYF
TRBJ2-3 TRBV14 CASSQDGQELTDTQYF
TRBJ2-1 TRBV5-1 CASSSNRGRRFTQEQFF
TRBJ1-3 TRBV2 CASRRGDPGNTIYF
TRBJ2-2 TRBV9 CASSVVASGHTGELFF
TRBJ2-2 TRBV9 CASSVEGRDTGELFF
TRBJ2-2 TRBV10-1 CASRPGTGRTGELFF
TRBJ2-7 TRBV28 CASSSGTDYEQYF
TRBJ2-3 TRBV9 CASSVGGTDTQYF
TRBJ2-2 TRBV23-1 CASSLWTGGTGELFF
TRBJ1-3 TRBV23-1 CASSQSGTVGNTIYF
TRBJ1-1 TRBV13 CASSFSRGRGVNTEAFF
TRBJ2-7 TRBV5-6 CASSLTGPSYEQYF
TRBJ2-3 TRBV4-2 CASSPRLAGGTDTQYF
TRBJ2-5 TRBV28 CASLRRDTPVGTQYF
TRBJ2-5 TRBV9 CASSEGETQYF
TRBJ2-7 TRBV19 CASSITRTSGGFYEQYF
TRBJ2-2 TRBV6-4 CASGVESTGELFF
TRBJ1-4 TRBV7-8 CASSTTVSSEKLFF
TRBJ1-1 TRBV7-2 CASSRHRGLNTEAFF
TRBJ2-5 TRBV20-1 CSTEHQETQYF
TRBJ2-5 TRBV5-5 CASSLAGGGGYQETQYF
TRBJ1-6 TRBV6-5 CASSYKGNSPLHF
TRBJ2-1 TRBV9 CASGISNEQFF
TRBJ2-7 TRBV27 CASSFLAGVTTYEQYF
TRBJ2-1 TRBV2 CASRERRDSHNEQFF
TRBJ2-7 TRBV27 CASSSRTGTYEQYF
TRBJ2-1 TRBV4-2 CASSQRYNDQFF
TRBJ1-1 TRBV19 CASKGRGGNTEAFF
TRBJ1-5 TRBV28 CASGIYRRQPQHF
TRBJ2-5 TRBV19 CASSIDHGSRGTQYF
TRBJ2-3 TRBV18 CASSSLRPSSTDTQYF
TRBJ1-5 TRBV6-5 CASRGLYSNQPQHF
TRBJ2-7 TRBV10-2 CASRSLAGEDEQYF
TRBJ1-4 TRBV5-1 CASSPTTIEDEKLFF
TRBJ2-2 TRBV27 CASSIYRDPNPELFF
TRBJ2-6 TRBV6-5 CASSSPQRSANVLTF
TRBJ2-7 TRBV7-8 CASSRGTSATYEQYF
TRBJ1-1 TRBV6-5 CASSYSTGAFRGEAFF
TRBJ1-4 TRBV5-1 CASSSAPRPNNEKLFF
TRBJ2-7 TRBV30 CAWSPGYEQYF
TRBJ2-3 TRBV2 CASSEVPDTQYF